This T cell receptor beta chain was profiled in a study of blood T cells in healthy people across ages. Across the whole study: About one barcoded beta molecule per two T cells came from capture by template switching. Findings and caveats of the study: Strong correlation was found linking TCR beta diversity to naive T cell percentage.

A sample-barcoded 5' primer and a J-beta primer mix were used in a second PCR of roughly 6 to 11 cycles. TCRdb passed the 5' RACE reads through MiXCR, listing each CDR3 protein once. The sample lists some 710,000 distinct CDR3 sequences, 22% occurring once. For this clonotype: Its antigen is still unknown.

Specimen: blood. The receptor comes from a man in his 70s in good health.

CDR3 sequence (DNA): TGCAGTGCTAGAGCTCCGGGCTCCTACAATGAGCAGTTCTTC. Its protein product is CSARAPGSYNEQFF. The chain recombines TRBV20-1 with TRBJ2-1; no firm D call. The CDR3 runs to 14 residues. In germline, CDR1 is DFQATT, CDR2 SNEGSKA (reference sequence). Trimming took off 1 base at V and 0 bases at J, with 7 bases between the two ends.